The clone carrying this TCR beta chain has more than one count but fewer than ten. These data belong to a study of patients and donors after allogeneic stem cell transplantation. TCRdb passed the RT-PCR reads through MiXCR, listing each CDR3 protein once. The sample includes tens of thousands of distinct CDR3 sequences, approximately 6.3% of them seen just once. Sequences were obtained from blood, either unsorted or a sorted T cell fraction (not recorded which). The clonotype comes from a human donor who was either an allogeneic HSCT recipient or a stem cell or donor lymphocyte infusion donor (not recorded which). It is not recorded whose cells these are; they may come from a transplant donor.

The CDR3 is CASSLIGWTQPQHF. CDR3 DNA: TGTGCCAGCAGCTTAATCGGGTGGACTCAGCCCCAGCATTTT. The rearrangement joins TRBV7-8 to TRBJ1-5; unclear D gene. Germline values: CDR1 SGHVS, CDR2 FQNEAQ. This CDR3 region has 14 residues. Between the trimmed V and J ends, which lost 2 bases and 6 bases, there was a span of 11 bases.